Listed here is a single TCR beta chain. Original analysis: Quantification of nucleated cells was approximated via reference gene primer amplification. The protocol was immunoSEQ multiplex PCR, while the TCRdb copy is restricted to in-frame clones and leaves out a portion. V, J and clone size reflect that table, while D and trimming were determined from the DNA. The sample holds 150,000 or so clones, 90% seen once. The germline V gene encodes CDR1 SGHRS and CDR2 YFSETQ. V was trimmed by 0 bases and J by 1 base, leaving 4 bases between them. The length of the CDR3 is 13 residues. This sample is drawn from a study of blood T cell repertoires in COVID-19. Study-wide background: Specimens from acute and convalescent COVID-19 originated in the United States, Italy and Spain. Sources were T cells, B-cell-depleted T cells, or PBMCs; the material itself was cDNA or gDNA.

The receptor was isolated from a man aged 55 to 70 with active or convalescent COVID-19. Source material: peripheral blood. The chain recombines TRBV5-1 with TRBJ1-2; D gene ambiguous. This CDR3 is CASSLAVNYGYTF. As DNA, the CDR3 is TGCGCCAGCAGCTTGGCTGTTAACTATGGCTACACCTTC. Full variable domain (missing parts from reference TRBV5-1 and TRBJ1-2): KAGVTQTPRYLIKTRGQQVTLSCSPISGHRSVSWYQQTPGQGLQFLFEYFSETQRNKGNFPGRFSGRQFSNSRSEMNVSTLELGDSALYLCASSLAVNYGYTFGSGTRLTVV.